This is a list of T cell receptor beta chains from one sample in a study of cytomegalovirus exposure and HLA in healthy donors. The protocol was immunoSEQ multiplex PCR, while the TCRdb copy is restricted to in-frame clones and leaves out a portion. The specimen's table records some 70,000 clones. The sequenced sample was PBMCs. The receptor source for this set is a man in his forties in good health and CMV-seronegative. Each CDR3 is given with its conserved first and last residue.

TRBJ1-6	TRBV4-2	15	CASSQEQTANSPLHF
TRBJ2-1	TRBV9	16	CASSVQGGASYNEQFF
TRBJ2-5	TRBV15	13	CATSSGPRETQYF
TRBJ1-1	TRBV18	15	CASSQGQGQNTEAFF
TRBJ2-6	TRBV18	16	CASSPPGGSGANVLTF
TRBJ2-5	TRBV6-1	13	CASMISGAETQYF
TRBJ1-5	TRBV4-3	15	CASSQEGGSNQPQHF
TRBJ1-2	TRBV30	14	CAWSVQDRGYGYTF
TRBJ2-5	TRBV2	16	CASSENPSGTQETQYF
TRBJ1-3	TRBV9	16	CASSGTGADSGNTIYF
TRBJ2-2	TRBV4-2	16	CASSQDQNSGSGELFF
TRBJ1-6	TRBV30	15	CAWSRTGTGDSPLHF
TRBJ1-2	TRBV5-1	14	CASNPGGGDYGYTF
TRBJ2-7	TRBV19	15	CASSPSSGGATEQYF
TRBJ2-3	TRBV28	15	CASSYRRQGTDTQYF
TRBJ2-1	TRBV2	14	CASSDSGGRREQFF